This T cell receptor (beta chain) was identified in a study of metastatic and nonmetastatic thyroid tumors. Before thyroid surgery, none of the patients had received any treatment. Per germline, CDR1 WSHSY and CDR2 SAAADI. CDR3 length: 13 residues. V lost 4 bases to trimming and J lost 4 bases, with 8 bases between them. This clone was seen a few times. Under the authors' procedure: It was from CDR3 differences across clinicopathological groups that a distant-metastasis classifier for papillary thyroid cancer was built. TCRdb called clones again from the PCR reads with MiXCR. The V and J calls and clone size are TCRdb's, not the authors'. The sample has under 25,000 clones; about 30% are singletons.

V is TRBV10-2 and J is TRBJ1-5; unclear D gene. Sequenced sample: blood. The receptor comes from a female donor with papillary thyroid cancer or a benign thyroid nodule (not recorded which). Some clones in this sample may be carry-over from other donors' samples. The CDR3 spells CASSGGQNQPQHF. The CDR3 coding sequence is TGCGCCAGCAGTGGAGGCCAGAATCAGCCCCAGCATTTT.